This T cell receptor (beta chain) was sequenced in a study of neurological immune-mediated disorders. TCRdb reprocessed the 5' RACE reads via MiXCR and lists one record per CDR3 protein. The table shows about 38,000 distinct CDR3 sequences, with approximately 5.1% occurring only once. V gave up 4 bases and J gave up 5 bases; unmatched junction bases: 7. There are 14 residues in the CDR3. Per the germline V gene, CDR1 is SGHTA and CDR2 is FQGNSA. This clonotype was recorded many times. Sequenced input: CD4+ T cells from blood. The sequence derives from a man between 18 and 35 years old in good health. J is TRBJ2-5 and V is TRBV7-2, with 7 bases fitting TRBD1. The CDR3, as DNA: TGTGCCAGCAGCTCGTCCGGGACAGCGGAGACCCAGTACTTC. As protein: CASSSSGTAETQYF.